This passage covers 21 T cell receptor beta chains from one sample sequenced in a study of CD8+ T cells in alopecia areata. RNA extraction was followed by reverse transcription into cDNA, which acted as the sequencing template. Generated by immunoSEQ multiplex PCR, the TCRdb table keeps only in-frame clones and is missing some. The data contain about 150,000 clones, around half of them singletons. The source was CD8+ T cells sorted from blood, collected at week 0. The receptors were gathered from a human donor with alopecia areata.

The V gene is TRBV2, the J gene TRBJ2-1; 7 positions match TRBD1. This CDR3 contains 16 residues. Looked up from germline, CDR1 is SNHLY and CDR2 is FYNNEI. V shed 7 bases, J shed 8 bases, and the junction held 17 bases outside the gene matches. The CDR3 DNA follows: TGTGCCAGCATTTCGACTCCCGACAGGGAAGGGGATGAGCAGTTCTTC. This encodes CASISTPDREGDEQFF.

The chain employs TRBV13 and TRBJ2-5; 9 positions agree with TRBD2. The CDR3 has 15 residues. Unmatched junction bases numbered 5, after V lost 5 bases and J lost 1 base. CDR1 and CDR2 (germline): PRHDT, FYEKMQ (reference sequence). DNA for the CDR3: TGTGCCAGCAGCATACTAGCGGGCGGCCAAGAGACCCAGTACTTC. Its translation is CASSILAGGQETQYF.

The chain uses TRBV27 and TRBJ1-2, with D unclear. Looked up from germline, CDR1 is MNHEY and CDR2 is SMNVEV (reference sequence). V lost 2 bases and J lost 5, with 12 bases in between. The CDR3 contains 14 residues. The CDR3 nucleotides are TGTGCCAGCAGTTTAAGGAGCCCCGGGTATGGCTACACCTTC. The encoded protein is CASSLRSPGYGYTF.

The chain employs TRBV5-1 and TRBJ2-3, with 8 bases fitting TRBD2. The CDR3 is 15 residues long. V lost 4 bases and J lost 2; bases outside the gene matches: 6. Per germline, CDR1 SGHRS and CDR2 YFSETQ. The CDR3 DNA follows: TGCGCCAGCAGCGGAGCGGGGGAGACCACAGATACGCAGTATTTT. This translates into CASSGAGETTDTQYF.

Here the CDR3 reads CASTPGSEETQYF. The CDR3 DNA is TGTGCCAGCACCCCGGGGAGTGAAGAGACCCAGTACTTC. V usage is TRBV5-6 and J usage is TRBJ2-5, with D maybe TRBD2 (5 bases). CDR1 SGHDT and CDR2 YYEEEE come from the germline V gene. There are 13 residues in the CDR3. The V end was cut by 6 bases, the J end by 3 bases, with 12 bases between.

The chain joins TRBV29-1 to TRBJ1-6, with D uncertain. Trimming pared 6 bases from V and 8 bases from J, leaving 14 bases between. CDR1 and CDR2 (germline): SQVTM, ANQGSEA. The CDR3 is 13 residues long. The CDR3 DNA reads as TGCAGCGTGGGAGAGGGCGGGGATTCACCCCTCCACTTT. Translated: CSVGEGGDSPLHF.

The V call is TRBV5-6, the J call TRBJ2-3, with 10 bases fitting TRBD1. The CDR3 loop spans 15 amino acids. CDR1 is SGHDT and CDR2 is YYEEEE in the germline V gene. V lost 3 bases and J lost 3; bases outside the gene matches: 4. The DNA for the CDR3 is TGTGCCAGCAGCTCTAGACAGGGGGCAACAGATACGCAGTATTTT. It translates to CASSSRQGATDTQYF.

This clone was counted only a few times. V is TRBV29-1 and J is TRBJ2-7; 11 bases are a match to TRBD2. Trimming cost V 1 base and J 4 bases; bases outside gene matches: 15. Per the germline V gene, CDR1 is SQVTM and CDR2 is ANQGSEA. There are 18 residues in the CDR3. CDR3 sequence reads: CSVEGFMGRTSGQYEQYF. CDR3 DNA sequence: TGCAGCGTTGAAGGCTTTATGGGTCGGACTAGCGGGCAATACGAGCAGTACTTC.

The genes are TRBV13 and TRBJ1-6, with D possibly matching TRBD1 (5 bases). The ends were cut back, 6 bases at V and 7 bases at J, with 7 bases in the middle. CDR3 length equals 12 residues. Germline V lookup: CDR1 PRHDT, CDR2 FYEKMQ (reference sequence). The CDR3 is CASRQENSPLHF. DNA of the CDR3: TGTGCCAGCAGACAGGAAAATTCACCCCTCCACTTT. Using reference TRBV13 and TRBJ1-6 for the parts outside the CDR3, the full variable domain is AAGVIQSPRHLIKEKRETATLKCYPIPRHDTVYWYQQGPGQDPQFLISFYEKMQSDKGSIPDRFSAQQFSDYHSELNMSSLELGDSALYFCASRQENSPLHFGNGTRLTVT.

CDR3 protein: CASSDGLGGRYGYTF. CDR3 DNA: TGTGCCAGCAGTGACGGACTAGGGGGACGATATGGCTACACCTTC. V usage is TRBV6-1 and J usage is TRBJ1-2; TRBD1 is a possible D gene (6 bases). Looked up from germline, CDR1 is MNHNS and CDR2 is SASEGT. This CDR3 is built from 15 residues. V lost 3 bases to trimming and J lost 5 bases, with 16 bases between them.

This clone was observed a single time. Here the CDR3 DNA reads TGTGCCAGCAGGTCGGGACAGAGCTATGGCTACACCTTC. Translated, it gives CASRSGQSYGYTF. V and J are TRBV11-2 and TRBJ1-2; the match to TRBD1 covers 7 bases. CDR1 is SGHAT, CDR2 FQNNGV, per germline. J gave up 4 bases and V 6 bases, and 5 bases lay outside the gene matches. This CDR3 comprises 13 residues.

The chain employs TRBV30 and TRBJ1-1; possible D gene TRBD1, 6 bases. The V end lost 2 bases, the J end lost 4 bases, and 11 bases lay between the germline ends. Germline values: CDR1 GTSNPN, CDR2 SVGIG (reference sequence). This CDR3 comprises 13 residues. The DNA of the CDR3 is TGTGCCTGGAGTACAGGACAGAGCACTGAAGCTTTCTTT. Protein sequence: CAWSTGQSTEAFF.

The rearrangement links TRBV2 to TRBJ2-2; 11 bases agree with TRBD1. The V gene end was trimmed by 7 bases and the J gene end by 7 bases; junction bases not matched to a gene: 11. This CDR3 is 16 amino acids long. CDR1 and CDR2 from the germline V gene are SNHLY and FYNNEI. DNA for the CDR3: TGTGCCAGCACCGAGGGGACAGGGGGTCCAGACGGGGAGCTGTTTTTT. Protein product: CASTEGTGGPDGELFF.

This clone was counted between two and nine times. This sample also contains other DNA sequences that code for the same CDR3. CDR3 sequence reads: CSAGTNEQFF. CDR3 DNA: TGCAGTGCTGGAACAAATGAGCAGTTCTTC. The rearrangement links TRBV20-1 to TRBJ2-1, with D unclear. The V end was cut by 5 bases, the J end by 7 bases, with 6 bases between. The CDR3 consists of 10 residues. Germline lookup yields CDR1 DFQATT and CDR2 SNEGSKA (reference sequence).

The chain uses TRBV5-1 and TRBJ1-2; D possibly corresponds to TRBD1 (5 bases). The CDR3 is made up of 15 amino acids. The ends were cut back, 0 bases at V and 4 bases at J, with 13 bases in the middle. Germline V CDR1 and CDR2: SGHRS, YFSETQ. CDR3 nucleotide sequence: TGCGCCAGCAGCTTGGACAGGCCCCAGGGCTATGGCTACACCTTC. Its protein is CASSLDRPQGYGYTF.

This clone turned up a few times. V gene TRBV27 combines with J gene TRBJ1-1; 7 bases align to TRBD1. V lost 3 bases, J lost 7 bases, and 5 bases stayed unmatched. The germline V gene has CDR1 MNHEY and CDR2 SMNVEV (reference sequence). The CDR3 is made up of 13 amino acids. The CDR3 reads CASSLPGQLEAFF. For the CDR3, the DNA is TGTGCCAGCAGTTTGCCGGGACAGCTTGAAGCTTTCTTT.

The gene calls are TRBV7-8 and TRBJ2-7; 7 bases agree with TRBD1. V lost 7 bases and J lost 2; bases outside the gene matches: 5. This CDR3 contains 13 residues. Looked up from germline, CDR1 is SGHVS and CDR2 is FQNEAQ. CDR3 nucleotide sequence: TGTGCCAGCACCGGGGACAGTCCCTACGAGCAGTACTTC. It encodes CASTGDSPYEQYF. Combining the CDR3 with reference TRBV7-8 and TRBJ2-7 gives the whole variable domain GAGVSQSPRYKVAKRGQDVALRCDPISGHVSLFWYQQALGQGPEFLTYFQNEAQLDKSGLPSDRFFAERPEGSVSTLKIQRTQQEDSAVYLCASTGDSPYEQYFGPGTRLTVT.

The rearrangement joins TRBV4-3 to TRBJ1-6; D gene uncertain. The CDR3 is made up of 15 amino acids. Trimming left V 0 bases short and J 6 bases short, with 9 bases between. CDR1 is LGHNA, CDR2 YSLEER, per germline. CDR3 DNA sequence: TGCGCCAGCAGCCAAGACGGGCGGAGTAATTCACCCCTCCACTTT. Residues: CASSQDGRSNSPLHF.

This chain links TRBV2 with TRBJ2-5; D call uncertain. The CDR3 contains 14 residues. Trimming removed 4 bases at V and 4 bases at J, with 13 bases between. Looked up from germline, CDR1 is SNHLY and CDR2 is FYNNEI. The CDR3 here is CASSARRNRETQYF. Written as DNA, the CDR3 is TGTGCCAGCAGTGCTAGACGAAACCGAGAGACCCAGTACTTC.

This rearrangement joins TRBV4-3 to TRBJ1-4; D gene ambiguous. Germline V gene data show CDR1 as LGHNA and CDR2 as YSLEER. This CDR3 comprises 17 residues. Trimming left V 0 bases short and J 5 bases short, with 16 bases between. The CDR3 DNA is TGCGCCAGCAGCCAAGATACGACGGGAAGAGGGAATGAAAAACTGTTTTTT. Translating it yields CASSQDTTGRGNEKLFF.

The rearrangement joins TRBV19 to TRBJ1-2; perhaps TRBD1 as D (5 bases). V was trimmed by 1 base and J by 8 bases, leaving 17 bases between them. This CDR3 is 15 amino acids long. Germline loops: CDR1 LNHDA, CDR2 SQIVND (reference sequence). The CDR3 reads CASSIASGANRGYTF. The CDR3 DNA is TGTGCCAGTAGTATAGCCTCCGGGGCCAACCGGGGCTACACCTTC.